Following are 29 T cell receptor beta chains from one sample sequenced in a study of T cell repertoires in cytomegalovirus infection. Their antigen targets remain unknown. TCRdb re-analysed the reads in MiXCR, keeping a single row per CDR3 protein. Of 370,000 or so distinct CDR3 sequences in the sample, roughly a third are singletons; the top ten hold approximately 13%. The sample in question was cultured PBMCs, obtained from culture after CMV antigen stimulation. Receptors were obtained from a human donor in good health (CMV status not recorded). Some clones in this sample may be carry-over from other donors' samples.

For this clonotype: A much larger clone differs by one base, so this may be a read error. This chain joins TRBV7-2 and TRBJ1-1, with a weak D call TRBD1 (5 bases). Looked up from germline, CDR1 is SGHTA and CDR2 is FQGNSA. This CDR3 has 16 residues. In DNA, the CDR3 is TGTGCCAGCAGCCGAACGATGGGGGGGGGTGGCACTGAAGCTCTCTTT. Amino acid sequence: CASSRTMGGGGTEALF.

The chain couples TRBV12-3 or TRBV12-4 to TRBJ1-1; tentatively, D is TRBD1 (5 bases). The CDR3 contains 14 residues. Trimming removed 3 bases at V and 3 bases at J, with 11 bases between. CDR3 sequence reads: CASSLYRRDTEAFF. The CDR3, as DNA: TGTGCCAGCAGTTTGTACAGGAGAGACACTGAAGCTTTCTTT.

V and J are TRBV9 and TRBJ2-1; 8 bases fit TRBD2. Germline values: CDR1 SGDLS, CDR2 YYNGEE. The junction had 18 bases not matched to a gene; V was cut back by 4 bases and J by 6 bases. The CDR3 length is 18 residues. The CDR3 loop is CASSTLRLASGSINEQFF. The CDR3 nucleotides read TGTGCCAGCAGCACCCTCCGGCTCGCCAGCGGGAGTATCAATGAGCAGTTCTTC.

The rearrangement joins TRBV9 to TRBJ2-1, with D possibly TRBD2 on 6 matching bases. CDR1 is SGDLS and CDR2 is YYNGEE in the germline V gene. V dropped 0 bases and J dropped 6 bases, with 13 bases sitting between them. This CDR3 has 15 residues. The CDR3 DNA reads TGTGCCAGCAGCGTAGGAGGGGACTTTCGCAATGAGCAGTTCTTC. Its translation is CASSVGGDFRNEQFF.

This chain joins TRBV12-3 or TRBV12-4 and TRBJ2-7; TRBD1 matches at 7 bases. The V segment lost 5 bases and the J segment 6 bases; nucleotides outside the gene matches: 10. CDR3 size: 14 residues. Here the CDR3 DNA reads TGTGCCAGCAGTGTCCGGGACAGTCCCCTCGAGCAGTACGTC. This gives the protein CASSVRDSPLEQYV.

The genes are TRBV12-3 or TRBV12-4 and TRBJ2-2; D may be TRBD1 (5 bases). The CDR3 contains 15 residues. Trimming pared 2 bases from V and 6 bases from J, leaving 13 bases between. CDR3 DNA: TGTGCCAGCAGTTTACGGCAGGGTAAACCCGGGGAGCTGTTTTTT. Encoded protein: CASSLRQGKPGELFF.

The CDR3: CASSLLAGRSTDTQYF. The DNA for the CDR3 is TGTGCCAGCAGCTTACTAGCGGGAAGGAGTACAGATACGCAGTATTTT. The chain recombines TRBV5-4 with TRBJ2-3; 10 bases agree with TRBD2. The V and J ends lost 2 bases and 3 bases, in that order; junction bases with no gene match: 6. This CDR3 comprises 16 residues. CDR1 and CDR2 from the germline V gene are SGHNT and YYREEE (reference sequence). The full variable domain, with the rest looked up from reference TRBV5-4 and TRBJ2-3, is ETGVTQSPTHLIKTRGQQVTLRCSSQSGHNTVSWYQQALGQGPQFIFQYYREEENGRGNFPPRFSGLQFPNYSSELNVNALELDDSALYLCASSLLAGRSTDTQYFGPGTRLTVL.

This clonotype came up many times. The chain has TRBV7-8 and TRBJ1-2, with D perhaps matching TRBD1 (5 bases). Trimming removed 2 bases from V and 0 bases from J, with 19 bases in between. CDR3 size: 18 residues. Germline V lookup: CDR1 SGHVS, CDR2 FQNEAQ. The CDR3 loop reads CASSLSARGEGTNYGYTF. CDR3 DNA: TGTGCCAGCAGCTTATCGGCGCGGGGAGAGGGGACTAACTATGGCTACACCTTC.

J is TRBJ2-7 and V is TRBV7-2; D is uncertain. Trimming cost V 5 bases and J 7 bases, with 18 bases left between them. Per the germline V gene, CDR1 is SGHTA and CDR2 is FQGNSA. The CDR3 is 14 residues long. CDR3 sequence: CASSEEDALGEQYF. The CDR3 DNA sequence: TGTGCCAGCAGCGAAGAGGATGCCCTTGGGGAGCAGTACTTC.

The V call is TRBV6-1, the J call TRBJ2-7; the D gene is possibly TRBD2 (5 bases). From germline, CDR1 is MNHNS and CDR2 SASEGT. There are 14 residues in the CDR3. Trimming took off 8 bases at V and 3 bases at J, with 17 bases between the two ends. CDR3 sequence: CASREAFIHYEQYF. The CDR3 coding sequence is TGTGCCAGCCGGGAAGCGTTTATCCACTACGAGCAGTACTTC.

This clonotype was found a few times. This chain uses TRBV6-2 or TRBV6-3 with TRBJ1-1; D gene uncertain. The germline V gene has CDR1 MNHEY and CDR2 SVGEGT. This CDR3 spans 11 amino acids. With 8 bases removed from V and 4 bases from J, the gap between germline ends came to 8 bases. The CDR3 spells CASGVFTEAFF. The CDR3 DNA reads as TGTGCCAGCGGGGTATTCACTGAAGCTTTCTTT.

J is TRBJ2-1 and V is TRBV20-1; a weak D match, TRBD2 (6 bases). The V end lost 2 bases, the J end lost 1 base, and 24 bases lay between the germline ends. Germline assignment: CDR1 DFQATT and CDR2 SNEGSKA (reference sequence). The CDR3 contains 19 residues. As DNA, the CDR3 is TGCAGTGCTAGAAGTACACGGGAGAAATCTTTCGGGTCCTACAATGAGCAGTTCTTC. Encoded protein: CSARSTREKSFGSYNEQFF.

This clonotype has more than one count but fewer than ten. CDR3 bases: TGTGCCACCGCGGACAGGGGGATCTATAGCAATCAGCCCCAGCATTTT. This sequence encodes CATADRGIYSNQPQHF. The rearrangement uses TRBV19 and TRBJ1-5; 10 positions match TRBD1. CDR1 and CDR2 from the germline V gene are LNHDA and SQIVND (reference sequence). Unmatched junction bases numbered 9, after V lost 10 bases and J lost 0 bases. The CDR3 spans 16 residues.

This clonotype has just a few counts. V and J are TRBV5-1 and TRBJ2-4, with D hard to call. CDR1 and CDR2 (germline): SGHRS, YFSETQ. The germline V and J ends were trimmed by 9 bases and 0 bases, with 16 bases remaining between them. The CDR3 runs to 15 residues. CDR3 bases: TGCGCCACCAAGGATAGGATTCTAGCCAAAAACATTCAGTACTTC. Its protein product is CATKDRILAKNIQYF.

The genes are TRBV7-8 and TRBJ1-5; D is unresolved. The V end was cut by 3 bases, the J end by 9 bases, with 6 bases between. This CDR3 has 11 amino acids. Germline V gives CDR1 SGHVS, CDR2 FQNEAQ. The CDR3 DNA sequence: TGTGCCAGCAGCTTTTGGGGGCCCCAGCATTTT. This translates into CASSFWGPQHF.

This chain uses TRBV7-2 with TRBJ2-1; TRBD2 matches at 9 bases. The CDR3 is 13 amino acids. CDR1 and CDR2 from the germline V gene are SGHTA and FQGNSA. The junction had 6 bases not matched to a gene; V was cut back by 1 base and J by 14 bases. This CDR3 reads CASSLGQREAEFF. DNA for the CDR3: TGTGCCAGCAGCTTAGGCCAGCGGGAGGCGGAGTTCTTC.

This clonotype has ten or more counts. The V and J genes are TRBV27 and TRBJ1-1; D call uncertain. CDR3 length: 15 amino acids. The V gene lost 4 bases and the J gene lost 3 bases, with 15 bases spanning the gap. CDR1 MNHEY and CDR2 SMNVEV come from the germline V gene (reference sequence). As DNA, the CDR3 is TGTGCCAGCAGTTCCCCGCGTGGGTGGTACACTGAAGCTTTCTTT. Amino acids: CASSSPRGWYTEAFF.

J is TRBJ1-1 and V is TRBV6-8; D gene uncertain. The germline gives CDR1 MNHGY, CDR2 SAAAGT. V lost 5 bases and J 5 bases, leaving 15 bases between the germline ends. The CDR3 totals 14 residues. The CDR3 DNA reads TGTGCCAGCAGTCAAAATTGGATGGGGACTGAAGCTTTCTTT. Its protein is CASSQNWMGTEAFF.

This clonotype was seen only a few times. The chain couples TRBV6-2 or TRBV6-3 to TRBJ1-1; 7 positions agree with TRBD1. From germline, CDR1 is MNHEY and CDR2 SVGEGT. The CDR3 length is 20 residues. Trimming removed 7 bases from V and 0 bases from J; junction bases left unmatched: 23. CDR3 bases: TGTGCCAGCATCCCAAGAGAGGGGGCAATCCAGACATTCATGAACACTGAAGCTTTCTTT. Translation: CASIPREGAIQTFMNTEAFF.

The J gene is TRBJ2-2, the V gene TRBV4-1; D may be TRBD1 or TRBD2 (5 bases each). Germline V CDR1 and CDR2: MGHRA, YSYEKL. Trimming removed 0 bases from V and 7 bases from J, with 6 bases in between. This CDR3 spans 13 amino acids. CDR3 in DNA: TGCGCCAGCAGCCAAGATGGGGGCGGGGAGCTGTTTTTT. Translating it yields CASSQDGGGELFF.

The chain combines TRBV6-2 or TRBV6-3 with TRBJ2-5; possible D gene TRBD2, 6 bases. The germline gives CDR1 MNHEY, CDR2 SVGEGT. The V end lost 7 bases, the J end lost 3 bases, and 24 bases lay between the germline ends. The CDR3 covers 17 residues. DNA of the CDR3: TGTGCCAGCACCAATACCCACTTTCTAGCGTCGAAAGAGACCCAGTACTTC. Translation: CASTNTHFLASKETQYF.

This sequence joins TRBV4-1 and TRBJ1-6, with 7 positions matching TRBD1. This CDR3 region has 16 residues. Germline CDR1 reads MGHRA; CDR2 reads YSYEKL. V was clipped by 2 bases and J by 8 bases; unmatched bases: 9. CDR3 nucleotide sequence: TGCGCCAGCAGCCAACCGACAGGGAAGTCTGATTCACCCCTCCACTTT. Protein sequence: CASSQPTGKSDSPLHF.

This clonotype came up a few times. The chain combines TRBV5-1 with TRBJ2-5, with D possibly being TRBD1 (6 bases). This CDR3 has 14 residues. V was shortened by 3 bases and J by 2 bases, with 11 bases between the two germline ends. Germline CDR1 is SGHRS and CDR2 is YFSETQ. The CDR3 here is CASSSGTPQETQYF. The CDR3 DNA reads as TGCGCCAGCAGCTCCGGGACACCACAAGAGACCCAGTACTTC.

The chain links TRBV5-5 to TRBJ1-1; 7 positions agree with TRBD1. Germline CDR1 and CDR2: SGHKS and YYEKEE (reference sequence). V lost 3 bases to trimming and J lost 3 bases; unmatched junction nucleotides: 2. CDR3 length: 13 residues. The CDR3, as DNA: TGTGCCAGCAGCTGGGACAGTTACACTGAAGCTTTCTTT. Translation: CASSWDSYTEAFF.

The CDR3 DNA is TGTGCCAGCAGCCGTGAGGGGAACACCGGGGAGCTGTTTTTT. It specifies CASSREGNTGELFF. This chain connects TRBV7-6 to TRBJ2-2; TRBD2 is a possible D gene (5 bases). The CDR3 contains 14 residues. Trimming shortened V by 5 bases and J by 1 base, and 8 bases separated the two germline ends. CDR1 and CDR2 (germline): SGHVS, FNYEAQ.

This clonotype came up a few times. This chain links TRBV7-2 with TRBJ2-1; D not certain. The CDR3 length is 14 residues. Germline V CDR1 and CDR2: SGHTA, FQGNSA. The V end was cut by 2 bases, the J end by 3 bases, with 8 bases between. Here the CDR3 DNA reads TGTGCCAGCAGCTTACTCGACAACTACAATGAGCAGTTCTTC. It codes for CASSLLDNYNEQFF.

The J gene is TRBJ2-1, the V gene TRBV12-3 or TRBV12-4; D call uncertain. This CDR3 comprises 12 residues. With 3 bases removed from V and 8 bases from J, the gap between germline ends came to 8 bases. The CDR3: CASSFPLYEQFF. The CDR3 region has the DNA TGTGCCAGCAGTTTCCCCTTATATGAGCAGTTCTTC.

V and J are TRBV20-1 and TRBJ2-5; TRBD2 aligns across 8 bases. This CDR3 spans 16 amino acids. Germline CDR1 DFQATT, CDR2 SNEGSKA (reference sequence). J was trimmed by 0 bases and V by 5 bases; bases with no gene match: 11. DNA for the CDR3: TGCAGTGCTCCTCAGATGGCTAGCGGGTACCAAGAGACCCAGTACTTC. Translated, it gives CSAPQMASGYQETQYF.

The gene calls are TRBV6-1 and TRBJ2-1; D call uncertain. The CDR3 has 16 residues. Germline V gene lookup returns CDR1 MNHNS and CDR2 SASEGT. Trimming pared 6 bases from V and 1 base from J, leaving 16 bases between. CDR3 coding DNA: TGTGCCAGCAGGATCTCGGTTGCCGGGTCCTACAATGAGCAGTTCTTC. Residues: CASRISVAGSYNEQFF.